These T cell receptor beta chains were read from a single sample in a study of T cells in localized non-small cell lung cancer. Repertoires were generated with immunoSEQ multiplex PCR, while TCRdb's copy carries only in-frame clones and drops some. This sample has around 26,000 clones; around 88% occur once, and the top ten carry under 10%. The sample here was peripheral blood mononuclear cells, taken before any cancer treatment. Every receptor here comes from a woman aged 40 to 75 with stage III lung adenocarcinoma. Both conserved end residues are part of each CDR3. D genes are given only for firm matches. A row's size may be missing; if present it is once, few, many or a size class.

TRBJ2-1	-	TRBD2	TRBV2	CASSVAGGGEQFF	TGTGCCAGCAGTGTAGCGGGAGGGGGTGAGCAGTTCTTC
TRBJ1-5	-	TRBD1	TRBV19	CASSDTGGNQPQHF	TGTGCCAGTAGTGATACAGGGGGCAATCAGCCCCAGCATTTT
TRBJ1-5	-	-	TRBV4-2	CASSQEKLASAPQHF	TGTGCCAGCAGCCAAGAGAAGCTCGCCTCTGCGCCCCAGCATTTT
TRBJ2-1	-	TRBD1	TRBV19	CASSHGTGGAQGNEQFF	TGTGCCAGTAGTCACGGGACAGGAGGCGCACAAGGGAATGAGCAGTTCTTC
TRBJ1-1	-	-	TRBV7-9	CASSLAGTENTEAFF	TGTGCCAGCAGCTTAGCCGGGACCGAGAACACTGAAGCTTTCTTT
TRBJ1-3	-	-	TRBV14	CASSPLGPGNTIYF	TGTGCCAGCAGCCCGCTCGGCCCTGGAAACACCATATATTTT
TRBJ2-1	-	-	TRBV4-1	CASSQEKEASYNEQFF	TGCGCCAGCAGCCAAGAAAAGGAAGCTTCTTACAATGAGCAGTTCTTC
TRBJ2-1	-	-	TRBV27	CAPTAVAVGSYNEQFF	TGTGCCCCGACAGCTGTTGCGGTTGGTTCCTACAATGAGCAGTTCTTC
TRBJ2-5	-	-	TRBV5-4	CASSSGAAEETQYF	TGTGCCAGCAGCTCGGGGGCAGCAGAAGAGACCCAGTACTTC
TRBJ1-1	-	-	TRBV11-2	CASSLGAGNEAFF	TGTGCCAGCAGCTTAGGGGCAGGGAATGAAGCTTTCTTT
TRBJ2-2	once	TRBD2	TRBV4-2	CASSHPTSGGDTGELFF	TGTGCCAGCAGCCACCCGACTAGCGGGGGTGACACCGGGGAGCTGTTTTTT
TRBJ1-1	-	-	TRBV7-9	CASSLWGRENTEAFF	TGTGCCAGCAGCTTATGGGGGCGGGAGAACACTGAAGCTTTCTTT
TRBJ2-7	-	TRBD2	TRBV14	CASSQEGRLAGYSYEQYF	TGTGCCAGCAGCCAAGAGGGCCGACTAGCGGGTTACTCCTACGAGCAGTACTTC
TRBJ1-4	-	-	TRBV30	CAWIPRFSNEKLFF	TGTGCCTGGATCCCACGGTTTTCTAATGAAAAACTGTTTTTT
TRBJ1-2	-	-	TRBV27	CASSLGNRPGRNGYTF	TGTGCCAGCAGTTTAGGGAACAGGCCGGGGAGAAATGGCTACACCTTC
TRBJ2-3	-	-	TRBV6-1	CATLVGGTADTQYF	TGTGCCACCCTGGTGGGCGGGACGGCAGATACGCAGTATTTT
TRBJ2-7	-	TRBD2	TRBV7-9	CASSTGLAVAYEQYF	TGTGCCAGCAGCACCGGACTAGCGGTGGCGTACGAGCAGTACTTC
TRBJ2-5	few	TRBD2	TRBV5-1	CASSWTSGETQYF	TGCGCCAGCAGCTGGACTAGCGGGGAGACCCAGTACTTC
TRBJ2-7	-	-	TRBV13	CASSLGQLNGEQYF	TGTGCCAGCAGCTTAGGGCAGCTAAATGGCGAGCAGTACTTC
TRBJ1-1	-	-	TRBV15	CATSAQLLDTEAFF	TGTGCCACCAGCGCACAACTATTGGACACTGAAGCTTTCTTT
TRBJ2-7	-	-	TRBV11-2	CASRPRTGYVEQYF	TGTGCCAGCAGGCCGAGGACCGGGTACGTCGAGCAGTACTTC
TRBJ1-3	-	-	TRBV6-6	CASTTRDRSGNTIYF	TGTGCCAGCACCACCCGGGACCGCTCTGGAAACACCATATATTTT
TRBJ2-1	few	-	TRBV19	CAMGAPGREQFF	TGTGCCATGGGGGCCCCTGGGAGGGAGCAGTTCTTC
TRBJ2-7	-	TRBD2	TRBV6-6	CASRTGTSVSYEQYF	TGTGCCAGCAGAACCGGGACTAGCGTTTCCTACGAGCAGTACTTC
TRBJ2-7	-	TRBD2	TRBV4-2	CASSQDRTRSDEQYF	TGTGCCAGCAGCCAAGATCGGACTAGAAGTGACGAGCAGTACTTC
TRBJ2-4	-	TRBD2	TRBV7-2	CASSRTSGGAEIQYF	TGTGCCAGCAGCCGGACTAGCGGGGGGGCGGAGATTCAGTACTTC
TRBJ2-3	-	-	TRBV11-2	CASSWYTTDTQYF	TGTGCCAGCAGCTGGTATACCACAGATACGCAGTATTTT
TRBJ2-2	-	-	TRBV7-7	CASSPSAERNTGELFF	TGTGCCAGCAGCCCATCGGCAGAGAGAAACACCGGGGAGCTGTTTTTT
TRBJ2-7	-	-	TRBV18	CASSRDERTEQYF	TGTGCCAGCTCTAGGGACGAGCGCACCGAGCAGTACTTC
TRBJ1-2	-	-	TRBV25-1	CASSEGRGSEGYTF	TGTGCCAGCAGCGAAGGAAGGGGGTCGGAAGGCTACACCTTC
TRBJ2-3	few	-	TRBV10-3	CAISRPGHKDTQYF	TGTGCCATCAGTAGGCCGGGACACAAAGATACGCAGTATTTT
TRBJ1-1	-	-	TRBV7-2	CASSLYGGQGTEAFF	TGTGCCAGCAGCTTATATGGGGGGCAGGGGACTGAAGCTTTCTTT
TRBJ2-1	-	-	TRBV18	CASSPPGSGGGYNEQFF	TGTGCCAGCTCACCACCGGGGAGCGGTGGTGGGTACAATGAGCAGTTCTTC
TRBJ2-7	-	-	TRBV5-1	CASSLQGGSYEQYF	TGCGCCAGCAGCTTACAGGGTGGCTCCTACGAGCAGTACTTC
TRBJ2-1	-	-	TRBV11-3	CASSGDPYRFF	TGTGCCAGCAGCGGGGACCCCTATCGGTTCTTC
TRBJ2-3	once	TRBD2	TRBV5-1	CASSFGSSGTDTQYF	TGCGCCAGCAGCTTCGGGTCTAGCGGAACAGATACGCAGTATTTT
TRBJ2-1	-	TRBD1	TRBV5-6	CASSLVVRGQHNEQFF	TGTGCCAGCAGCTTGGTGGTCAGGGGGCAGCACAATGAGCAGTTCTTC
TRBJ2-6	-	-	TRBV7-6	CASSLAGSGANVLTF	TGTGCCAGCAGCTTAGCTGGGTCTGGGGCCAACGTCCTGACTTTC
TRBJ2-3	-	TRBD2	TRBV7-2	CASSLKVASGGADTQYF	TGTGCCAGCAGCTTAAAGGTTGCTAGCGGGGGAGCAGATACGCAGTATTTT
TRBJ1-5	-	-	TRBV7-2	CASSLRAGGVDQPQHF	TGTGCCAGCAGCTTAAGGGCTGGGGGCGTGGATCAGCCCCAGCATTTT
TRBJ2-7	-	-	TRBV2	CASSASSYEQYF	TGTGCCAGCAGTGCTAGCTCCTACGAGCAGTACTTC
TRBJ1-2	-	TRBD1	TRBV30	CAWGTGSYGYTF	TGTGCCTGGGGGACAGGGTCGTATGGCTACACCTTC
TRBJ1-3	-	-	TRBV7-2	CASSLEGNTIYF	TGTGCCAGCAGCTTAGAGGGAAACACCATATATTTT
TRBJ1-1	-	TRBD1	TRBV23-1	CASSQDRGLARGLGTEAFF	TGCGCCAGCAGTCAAGACAGGGGGCTAGCTCGAGGTTTGGGGACTGAAGCTTTCTTT
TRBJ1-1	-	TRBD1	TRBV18	CASSPRTGENTEAFF	TGTGCCAGCTCACCCAGGACAGGGGAGAACACTGAAGCTTTCTTT
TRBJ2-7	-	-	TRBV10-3	CAISEEQARREQYF	TGTGCCATCAGTGAAGAACAGGCTCGCCGCGAGCAGTACTTC
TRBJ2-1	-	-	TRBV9	CASSVDVNEQFF	TGTGCCAGCAGCGTAGACGTTAATGAGCAGTTCTTC
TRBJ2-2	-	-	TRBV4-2	CASSQGGTLTGELFF	TGTGCCAGCAGCCAAGGGGGGACTCTCACCGGGGAGCTGTTTTTT
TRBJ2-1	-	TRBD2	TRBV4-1	CASSQEAGGRNEQFF	TGCGCCAGCAGCCAAGAGGCGGGGGGAAGGAATGAGCAGTTCTTC
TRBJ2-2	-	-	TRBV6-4	CASSEGDTGELFF	TGTGCCAGCAGTGAGGGGGACACCGGGGAGCTGTTTTTT
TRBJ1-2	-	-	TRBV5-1	CASKTGQGTYGYTF	TGCGCCAGCAAGACCGGTCAGGGAACATATGGCTACACCTTC
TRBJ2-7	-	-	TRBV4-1	CASSQEGGRSYEQYF	TGCGCCAGCAGCCAAGAGGGCGGACGCTCCTACGAGCAGTACTTC